These T cell receptor beta chains were read from a single sample in a study of shared clonotypes between healthy human individuals. Profiling relied on immunoSEQ multiplex PCR, and the TCRdb table lists in-frame clones only, not all of them. The sample includes 600,000 to 750,000 clones, around 77% seen only once; the top ten take approximately 1.7%. Sequencing was done on a sample of memory CD4+ T cells sorted from blood. These receptors came from a woman between 25 and 40 years old in good health. CDR3s include the opening cysteine and the closing phenylalanine or tryptophan. Each record gives: CDR3 DNA, CDR3 protein, D gene, clone size, V gene, J gene, CDR3 length. A D gene is named only where the DNA matches it firmly. Clone size is stated in some rows and not others, as once, few, many or a class when expanded.

cdr3_nt: TGCGCCAGCAGGGGAGGGGACAATCAGCCCCAGCATTTT; cdr3_aa: CASRGGDNQPQHF; d_call: NA; clone_size: NA; v_call: TRBV5-1; j_call: TRBJ1-5; cdr3_length: 13
cdr3_nt: TGCAGTGCCGCTACCCCAGAAGGCTACACCTTC; cdr3_aa: CSAATPEGYTF; d_call: NA; clone_size: NA; v_call: TRBV20-1; j_call: TRBJ1-2; cdr3_length: 11
cdr3_nt: TGTGCCATCAGTGAGTCGACTAGTCTTCAGTTCTTC; cdr3_aa: CAISESTSLQFF; d_call: NA; clone_size: NA; v_call: TRBV10-3; j_call: TRBJ2-1; cdr3_length: 12
cdr3_nt: TGTGCCAGCAGTTTAGAGACTAGCGGGAGAGGCGAGCAGTACTTC; cdr3_aa: CASSLETSGRGEQYF; d_call: TRBD2; clone_size: once; v_call: TRBV28; j_call: TRBJ2-7; cdr3_length: 15
cdr3_nt: TGCGCCAGCAGCTTGGCGATTCGCAAAGCGGGGAACTACGAGCAGTACTTC; cdr3_aa: CASSLAIRKAGNYEQYF; d_call: TRBD2; clone_size: NA; v_call: TRBV5-1; j_call: TRBJ2-7; cdr3_length: 17
cdr3_nt: TGTGCCAGCAGCTTGGATGGGGGGAGCACAGATACGCAGTATTTT; cdr3_aa: CASSLDGGSTDTQYF; d_call: NA; clone_size: NA; v_call: TRBV5-4; j_call: TRBJ2-3; cdr3_length: 15
cdr3_nt: TGTGTCGTGGCGGGTGGTTCTGACTATGGCTACACCTTC; cdr3_aa: CVVAGGSDYGYTF; d_call: NA; clone_size: NA; v_call: TRBV28; j_call: TRBJ1-2; cdr3_length: 13
cdr3_nt: TGTGCCAGCAGTGAAGGACAGGGAGCGCGGGATTACTTC; cdr3_aa: CASSEGQGARDYF; d_call: NA; clone_size: many; v_call: TRBV6-1; j_call: TRBJ2-5; cdr3_length: 13
cdr3_nt: TGTGCCAGCTTGGGACGAGACACCGGGGAGCTGTTTTTT; cdr3_aa: CASLGRDTGELFF; d_call: NA; clone_size: NA; v_call: TRBV28; j_call: TRBJ2-2; cdr3_length: 13
cdr3_nt: TGCGCCAGCAGTGAGTCGCCGGGGGACACAGATACGCAGTATTTT; cdr3_aa: CASSESPGDTDTQYF; d_call: NA; clone_size: few; v_call: TRBV10-1; j_call: TRBJ2-3; cdr3_length: 15
cdr3_nt: TGTGCCAGTAGTACCCGGGGACAGAACGAGCCCCAGCATTTT; cdr3_aa: CASSTRGQNEPQHF; d_call: TRBD1; clone_size: NA; v_call: TRBV19; j_call: TRBJ1-5; cdr3_length: 14
cdr3_nt: TGCGCCAGCAGCTTTTCCCCGAGCTCTGGGGCCAACGTCCTGACTTTC; cdr3_aa: CASSFSPSSGANVLTF; d_call: NA; clone_size: NA; v_call: TRBV5-1; j_call: TRBJ2-6; cdr3_length: 16
cdr3_nt: TGTGCCAGCAGTCGGCAGGGGGCAACCGGGGAGCTGTTTTTT; cdr3_aa: CASSRQGATGELFF; d_call: TRBD1; clone_size: few; v_call: TRBV28; j_call: TRBJ2-2; cdr3_length: 14
cdr3_nt: TGTGCCAGCAGCTTATCCGGGGCGGACACTGAAGCTTTCTTT; cdr3_aa: CASSLSGADTEAFF; d_call: NA; clone_size: NA; v_call: TRBV7-9; j_call: TRBJ1-1; cdr3_length: 14
cdr3_nt: TGTGCCAGTAGTTTAGAAAGTATTCGCGAGACCCAGTACTTC; cdr3_aa: CASSLESIRETQYF; d_call: NA; clone_size: NA; v_call: TRBV19; j_call: TRBJ2-5; cdr3_length: 14
cdr3_nt: TGTGCCAGCAGCCTCAGTACAGGGGGTCCCCACGAGCAGTACTTC; cdr3_aa: CASSLSTGGPHEQYF; d_call: TRBD1; clone_size: NA; v_call: TRBV28; j_call: TRBJ2-7; cdr3_length: 15
cdr3_nt: TGTGCCAGCAGTGTGAATAGCGGGATGAGCACCGGGGAGCTGTTTTTT; cdr3_aa: CASSVNSGMSTGELFF; d_call: TRBD2; clone_size: NA; v_call: TRBV6-1; j_call: TRBJ2-2; cdr3_length: 16
cdr3_nt: TGTGCCAGCAGTGAGTATCATCTTACTGAAGCTTTCTTT; cdr3_aa: CASSEYHLTEAFF; d_call: NA; clone_size: NA; v_call: TRBV2; j_call: TRBJ1-1; cdr3_length: 13
cdr3_nt: TGTGCCTGGATTCCGGCAGACGGCTATGGCTACACCTTC; cdr3_aa: CAWIPADGYGYTF; d_call: NA; clone_size: NA; v_call: TRBV30; j_call: TRBJ1-2; cdr3_length: 13
cdr3_nt: TGTGCCAGCAGCTTGAGACCGGGGCGAGTGAACACTGAAGCTTTCTTT; cdr3_aa: CASSLRPGRVNTEAFF; d_call: NA; clone_size: NA; v_call: TRBV5-6; j_call: TRBJ1-1; cdr3_length: 16
cdr3_nt: TGTGCCAGCAGAGACGGACAGGCCCGCAATCAGCCCCAGCATTTT; cdr3_aa: CASRDGQARNQPQHF; d_call: TRBD1; clone_size: few; v_call: TRBV28; j_call: TRBJ1-5; cdr3_length: 15
cdr3_nt: TGCAGCGTGGACAGGGGGGACGGCTACACCTTC; cdr3_aa: CSVDRGDGYTF; d_call: TRBD1; clone_size: few; v_call: TRBV29-1; j_call: TRBJ1-2; cdr3_length: 11
cdr3_nt: TGCAGCGTCGCAGGGGAATATAACACTGAAGCTTTCTTT; cdr3_aa: CSVAGEYNTEAFF; d_call: NA; clone_size: few; v_call: TRBV29-1; j_call: TRBJ1-1; cdr3_length: 13
cdr3_nt: TGCAGTGGGGTAAGGTCCCACGAGCAGTACTTC; cdr3_aa: CSGVRSHEQYF; d_call: NA; clone_size: NA; v_call: TRBV20-1; j_call: TRBJ2-7; cdr3_length: 11
cdr3_nt: TGTGCCAGCAGCTTAGAGGGGAACGGCTACACCTTC; cdr3_aa: CASSLEGNGYTF; d_call: NA; clone_size: NA; v_call: TRBV11-2; j_call: TRBJ1-2; cdr3_length: 12
cdr3_nt: TGTGCCAGCTCACGGGTGGGGGAGGCAAACGCCTATGGCTACACCTTC; cdr3_aa: CASSRVGEANAYGYTF; d_call: NA; clone_size: once; v_call: TRBV7-2; j_call: TRBJ1-2; cdr3_length: 16
cdr3_nt: TGTGCCAGCAGTTCGGGCGGACAGCCCTACGAGCAGTACTTC; cdr3_aa: CASSSGGQPYEQYF; d_call: NA; clone_size: NA; v_call: TRBV28; j_call: TRBJ2-7; cdr3_length: 14
cdr3_nt: TGCGCCAGCAGCTTATTGCCAGGCACAGATACGCAGTATTTT; cdr3_aa: CASSLLPGTDTQYF; d_call: NA; clone_size: NA; v_call: TRBV5-1; j_call: TRBJ2-3; cdr3_length: 14
cdr3_nt: TGCGCCAGCAGGGCAGGGGGCCGTTCCTCCTACGAGCAGTACTTC; cdr3_aa: CASRAGGRSSYEQYF; d_call: TRBD1; clone_size: few; v_call: TRBV5-1; j_call: TRBJ2-7; cdr3_length: 15
cdr3_nt: TGCGCCAGCAGCCCCCCCGGACGTCGTCAGCCCCAGCATTTT; cdr3_aa: CASSPPGRRQPQHF; d_call: NA; clone_size: NA; v_call: TRBV4-1; j_call: TRBJ1-5; cdr3_length: 14
cdr3_nt: TGCGCCAGCAGCGCGGACTCTAGCTCCTACAATGAGCAGTTCTTC; cdr3_aa: CASSADSSSYNEQFF; d_call: NA; clone_size: NA; v_call: TRBV5-1; j_call: TRBJ2-1; cdr3_length: 15
cdr3_nt: TGTGCCTGGGATCTAAGAGGATATGGCTACACCTTC; cdr3_aa: CAWDLRGYGYTF; d_call: NA; clone_size: few; v_call: TRBV30; j_call: TRBJ1-2; cdr3_length: 12
cdr3_nt: TGCGCCAGCAGCCCCGGTGGAGCGGGCTACAATGAGCAGTTCTTC; cdr3_aa: CASSPGGAGYNEQFF; d_call: NA; clone_size: NA; v_call: TRBV5-1; j_call: TRBJ2-1; cdr3_length: 15
cdr3_nt: TGCAGCGTTGCCGGCAGGGTGGGTTCTGAGCAGTTCTTC; cdr3_aa: CSVAGRVGSEQFF; d_call: NA; clone_size: NA; v_call: TRBV29-1; j_call: TRBJ2-1; cdr3_length: 13
cdr3_nt: TGCGCCAGCAGCGACGGGACAACCAATCAGCCCCAGCATTTT; cdr3_aa: CASSDGTTNQPQHF; d_call: NA; clone_size: few; v_call: TRBV5-1; j_call: TRBJ1-5; cdr3_length: 14
cdr3_nt: TGTGCCAGCAGTTCGGGGACCATCTACGAGCAGTACTTC; cdr3_aa: CASSSGTIYEQYF; d_call: NA; clone_size: few; v_call: TRBV28; j_call: TRBJ2-7; cdr3_length: 13
cdr3_nt: TGTGCCAGCAGTGAAGCCCTGGGGGCCGGCTATGGCTACACCTTC; cdr3_aa: CASSEALGAGYGYTF; d_call: NA; clone_size: NA; v_call: TRBV6-1; j_call: TRBJ1-2; cdr3_length: 15
cdr3_nt: TGTGCCAGCAGTCCAAAAGACTCGTCCTACGAGCAGTACTTC; cdr3_aa: CASSPKDSSYEQYF; d_call: NA; clone_size: NA; v_call: TRBV6-5; j_call: TRBJ2-7; cdr3_length: 14
cdr3_nt: TGTGCCAGCAGCTGGACAGGCGAATCCTACGAGCAGTACTTC; cdr3_aa: CASSWTGESYEQYF; d_call: TRBD1; clone_size: NA; v_call: TRBV7-9; j_call: TRBJ2-7; cdr3_length: 14
cdr3_nt: TGTGCCAGCTCACCCACAGGGGACACTGAAGCTTTCTTT; cdr3_aa: CASSPTGDTEAFF; d_call: TRBD1; clone_size: NA; v_call: TRBV18; j_call: TRBJ1-1; cdr3_length: 13
cdr3_nt: TGTGCAAGTCGCTTAACCCAGACTAGCGGGAGGGCCAAGAGCTACGAGCAGTACTTC; cdr3_aa: CASRLTQTSGRAKSYEQYF; d_call: NA; clone_size: NA; v_call: TRBV12-2; j_call: TRBJ2-7; cdr3_length: 19
cdr3_nt: TGTGCCAGCAGCTTAGCGGGGGCCGGGACGGTCCAAGAGACCCAGTACTTC; cdr3_aa: CASSLAGAGTVQETQYF; d_call: NA; clone_size: NA; v_call: TRBV7-6; j_call: TRBJ2-5; cdr3_length: 17
cdr3_nt: TGTGCCAGCACCAAAAGACCACCTAATCAGCCCCAGCATTTT; cdr3_aa: CASTKRPPNQPQHF; d_call: NA; clone_size: NA; v_call: TRBV28; j_call: TRBJ1-5; cdr3_length: 14
cdr3_nt: TGTGCCAGCAGCTTCCGGGACAATTACAATGAGCAGTTCTTC; cdr3_aa: CASSFRDNYNEQFF; d_call: NA; clone_size: NA; v_call: TRBV7-8; j_call: TRBJ2-1; cdr3_length: 14
cdr3_nt: TGTGCCAGCAGTTACTGGAAACCTAGCGGGGGACGAGAGCAGTTCTTC; cdr3_aa: CASSYWKPSGGREQFF; d_call: TRBD2; clone_size: few; v_call: TRBV6-5; j_call: TRBJ2-1; cdr3_length: 16
cdr3_nt: TGTGCCAGCAGTTTCCACGATACTACCGGGGAGCTGTTTTTT; cdr3_aa: CASSFHDTTGELFF; d_call: NA; clone_size: NA; v_call: TRBV27; j_call: TRBJ2-2; cdr3_length: 14
cdr3_nt: TGCGCCAGCAGCTTAGTCCCGGGCGGCAATCAGCCCCAGCATTTT; cdr3_aa: CASSLVPGGNQPQHF; d_call: NA; clone_size: NA; v_call: TRBV5-1; j_call: TRBJ1-5; cdr3_length: 15
cdr3_nt: TGTGCCAGCAGCTTCGGGCCCAGCAGTTCCTACGAGCAGTACTTC; cdr3_aa: CASSFGPSSSYEQYF; d_call: NA; clone_size: NA; v_call: TRBV7-8; j_call: TRBJ2-7; cdr3_length: 15
cdr3_nt: TGCGCCAGCAGCGGGCTAGCGGGAGGACCCCTCACAGATACGCAGTATTTT; cdr3_aa: CASSGLAGGPLTDTQYF; d_call: TRBD2; clone_size: NA; v_call: TRBV5-1; j_call: TRBJ2-3; cdr3_length: 17
cdr3_nt: TGTGCCAGCACTCCGGAAAGTTTTAACTATGGCTACACCTTC; cdr3_aa: CASTPESFNYGYTF; d_call: NA; clone_size: NA; v_call: TRBV28; j_call: TRBJ1-2; cdr3_length: 14
cdr3_nt: TGTGCCAGCAGCTTATTGCTAACCACAGATACGCAGTATTTT; cdr3_aa: CASSLLLTTDTQYF; d_call: NA; clone_size: NA; v_call: TRBV7-2; j_call: TRBJ2-3; cdr3_length: 14
cdr3_nt: TGTGCCAGCAGTTTCCATGAAGGTGGCAATCAGCCCCAGCATTTT; cdr3_aa: CASSFHEGGNQPQHF; d_call: NA; clone_size: NA; v_call: TRBV2; j_call: TRBJ1-5; cdr3_length: 15